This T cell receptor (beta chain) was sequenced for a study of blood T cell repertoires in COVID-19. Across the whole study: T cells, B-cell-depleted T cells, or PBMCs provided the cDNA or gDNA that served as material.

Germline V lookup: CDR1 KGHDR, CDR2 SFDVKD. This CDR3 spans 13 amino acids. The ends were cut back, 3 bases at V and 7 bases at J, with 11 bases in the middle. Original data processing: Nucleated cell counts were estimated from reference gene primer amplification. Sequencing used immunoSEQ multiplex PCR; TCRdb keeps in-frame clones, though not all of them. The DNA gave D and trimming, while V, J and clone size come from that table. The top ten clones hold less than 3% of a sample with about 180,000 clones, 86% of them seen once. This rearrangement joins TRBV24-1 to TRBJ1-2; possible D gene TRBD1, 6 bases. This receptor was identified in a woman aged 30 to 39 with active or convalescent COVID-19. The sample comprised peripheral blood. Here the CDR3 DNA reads TGTGCCACCAGTGATGTTACAGGGTCTGGCTACACCTTC. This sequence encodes CATSDVTGSGYTF.